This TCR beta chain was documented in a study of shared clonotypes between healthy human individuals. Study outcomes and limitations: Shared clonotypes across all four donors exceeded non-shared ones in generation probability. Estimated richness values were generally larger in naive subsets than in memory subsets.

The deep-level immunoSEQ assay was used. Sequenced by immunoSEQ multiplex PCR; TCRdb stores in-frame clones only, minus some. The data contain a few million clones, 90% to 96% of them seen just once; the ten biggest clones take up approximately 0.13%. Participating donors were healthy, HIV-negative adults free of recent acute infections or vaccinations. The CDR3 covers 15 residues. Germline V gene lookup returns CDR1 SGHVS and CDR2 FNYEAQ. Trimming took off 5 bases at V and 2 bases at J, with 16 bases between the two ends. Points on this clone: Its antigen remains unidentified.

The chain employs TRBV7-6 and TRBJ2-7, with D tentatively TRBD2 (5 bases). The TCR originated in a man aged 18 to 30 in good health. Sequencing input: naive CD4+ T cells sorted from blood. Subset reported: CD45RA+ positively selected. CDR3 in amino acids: CASSPTSSGPYEQYF. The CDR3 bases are TGTGCCAGCAGCCCGACAAGCAGCGGCCCCTACGAGCAGTACTTC.